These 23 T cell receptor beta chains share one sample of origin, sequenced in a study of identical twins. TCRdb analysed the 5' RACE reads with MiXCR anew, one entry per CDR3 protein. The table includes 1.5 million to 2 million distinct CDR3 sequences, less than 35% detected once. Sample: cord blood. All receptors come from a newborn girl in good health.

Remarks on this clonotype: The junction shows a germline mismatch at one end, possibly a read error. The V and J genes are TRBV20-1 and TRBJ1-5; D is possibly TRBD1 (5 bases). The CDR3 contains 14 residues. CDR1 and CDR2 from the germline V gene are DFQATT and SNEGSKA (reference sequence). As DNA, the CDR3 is TGCAGTGCTCGGGGCCCTAGCCCCCATCACCCCCAGCATTTT. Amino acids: CSARGPSPHHPQHF.

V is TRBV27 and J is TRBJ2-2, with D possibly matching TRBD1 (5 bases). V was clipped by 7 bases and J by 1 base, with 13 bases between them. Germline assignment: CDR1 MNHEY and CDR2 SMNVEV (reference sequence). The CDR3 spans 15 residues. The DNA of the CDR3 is TGTGCCAGCACGTCAGGGCGACAGAACACCGGGGAGCTGTTTTTT. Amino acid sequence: CASTSGRQNTGELFF.

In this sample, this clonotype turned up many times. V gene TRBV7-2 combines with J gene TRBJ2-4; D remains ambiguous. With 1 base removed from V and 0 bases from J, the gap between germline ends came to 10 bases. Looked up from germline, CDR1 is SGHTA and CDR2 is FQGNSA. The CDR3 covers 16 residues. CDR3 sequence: CASSLGHSLAKNIQYF. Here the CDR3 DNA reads TGTGCCAGCAGCTTAGGACACAGCCTAGCCAAAAACATTCAGTACTTC.

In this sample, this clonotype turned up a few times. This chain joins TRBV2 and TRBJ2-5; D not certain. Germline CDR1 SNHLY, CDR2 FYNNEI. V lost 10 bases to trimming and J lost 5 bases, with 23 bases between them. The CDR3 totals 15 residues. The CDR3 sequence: CATLTSVAGRETQYF. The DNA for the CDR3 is TGTGCCACACTGACCTCCGTGGCAGGCCGGGAGACCCAGTACTTC.

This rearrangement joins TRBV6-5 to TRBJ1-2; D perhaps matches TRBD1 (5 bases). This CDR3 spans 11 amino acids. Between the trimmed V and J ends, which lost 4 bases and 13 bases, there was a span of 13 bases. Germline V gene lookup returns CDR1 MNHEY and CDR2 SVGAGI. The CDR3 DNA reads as TGTGCCAGCAGTTCCGATGGGGGGTTCACCTTC. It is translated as CASSSDGGFTF.

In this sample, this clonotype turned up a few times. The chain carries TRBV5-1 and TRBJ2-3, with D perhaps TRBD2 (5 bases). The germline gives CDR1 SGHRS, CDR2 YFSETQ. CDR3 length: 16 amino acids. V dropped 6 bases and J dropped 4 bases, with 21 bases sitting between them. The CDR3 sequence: CASNSRRTRGADTQYF. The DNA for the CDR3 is TGCGCCAGCAATTCCCGCAGGACTCGCGGCGCAGATACGCAGTATTTT.

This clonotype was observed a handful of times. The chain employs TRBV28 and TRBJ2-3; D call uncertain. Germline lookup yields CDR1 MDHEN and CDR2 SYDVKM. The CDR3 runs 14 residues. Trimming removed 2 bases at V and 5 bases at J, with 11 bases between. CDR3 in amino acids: CASSLRSPGDTQYF. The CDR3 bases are TGTGCCAGCAGTTTACGCAGCCCTGGAGATACGCAGTATTTT.

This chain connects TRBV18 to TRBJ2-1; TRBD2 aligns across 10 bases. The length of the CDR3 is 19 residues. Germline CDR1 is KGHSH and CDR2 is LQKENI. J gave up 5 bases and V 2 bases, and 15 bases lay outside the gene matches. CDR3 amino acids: CASSPLILPSGGIHNEQFF. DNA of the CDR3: TGTGCCAGCTCACCATTAATTCTGCCTAGCGGGGGTATCCACAATGAGCAGTTCTTC.

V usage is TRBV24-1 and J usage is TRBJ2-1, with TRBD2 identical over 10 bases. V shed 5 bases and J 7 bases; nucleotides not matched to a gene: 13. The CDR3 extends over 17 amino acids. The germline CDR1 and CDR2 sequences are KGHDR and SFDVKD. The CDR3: CATSVSFGLAGENEQFF. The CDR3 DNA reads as TGTGCCACCAGTGTGTCTTTTGGGCTAGCGGGGGAAAATGAGCAGTTCTTC.

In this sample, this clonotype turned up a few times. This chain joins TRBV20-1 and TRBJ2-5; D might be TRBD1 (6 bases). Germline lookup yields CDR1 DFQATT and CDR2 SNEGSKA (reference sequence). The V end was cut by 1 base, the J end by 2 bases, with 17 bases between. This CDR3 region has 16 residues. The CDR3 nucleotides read TGCAGTGCTAGAGGGAGGCCAGGGACACGACAAGAGACCCAGTACTTC. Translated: CSARGRPGTRQETQYF.

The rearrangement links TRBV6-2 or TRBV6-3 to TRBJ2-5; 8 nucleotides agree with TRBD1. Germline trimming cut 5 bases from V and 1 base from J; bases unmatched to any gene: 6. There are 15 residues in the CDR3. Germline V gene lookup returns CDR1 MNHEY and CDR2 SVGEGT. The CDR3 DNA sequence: TGTGCCAGCAGTCAGCGACAGGGGATCCAAGAGACCCAGTACTTC. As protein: CASSQRQGIQETQYF.

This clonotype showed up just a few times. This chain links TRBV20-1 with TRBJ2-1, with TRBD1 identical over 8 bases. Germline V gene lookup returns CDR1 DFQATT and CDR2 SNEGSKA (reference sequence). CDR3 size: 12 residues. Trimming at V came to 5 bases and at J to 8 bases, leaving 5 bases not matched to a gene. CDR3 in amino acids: CSALQGVDEQFF. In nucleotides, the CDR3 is TGCAGTGCTCTACAGGGGGTGGATGAGCAGTTCTTC.

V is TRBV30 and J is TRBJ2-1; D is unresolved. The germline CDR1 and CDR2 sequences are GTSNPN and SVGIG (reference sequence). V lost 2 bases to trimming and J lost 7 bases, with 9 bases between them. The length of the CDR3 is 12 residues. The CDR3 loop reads CAWSSTLNEQFF. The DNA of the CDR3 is TGTGCCTGGAGTTCGACCCTGAATGAGCAGTTCTTC.

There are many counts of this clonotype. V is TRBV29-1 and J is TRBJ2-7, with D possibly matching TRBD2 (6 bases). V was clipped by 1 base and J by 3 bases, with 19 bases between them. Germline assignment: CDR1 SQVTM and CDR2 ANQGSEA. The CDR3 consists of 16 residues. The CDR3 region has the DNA TGCAGCGTTGAAGCTTTGAGAGCCGGGACTTACTACGAGCAGTACTTC. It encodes CSVEALRAGTYYEQYF.

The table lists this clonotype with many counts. The chain's CDR3 is CASSRKASAGGTDTQYF. CDR3 bases: TGCGCCAGCAGCCGAAAGGCTTCTGCAGGGGGCACAGATACGCAGTATTTT. The rearrangement links TRBV4-1 to TRBJ2-3; possibly TRBD1 for D (6 bases). V was pared by 4 bases and J by 1 base, with 18 bases between. This CDR3 has 17 residues. Germline V CDR1 and CDR2: MGHRA, YSYEKL.

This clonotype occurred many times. The CDR3 bases are TGTGCCAGCAGTTTAGCTCGCAGGGGAGATGAGCAGTTCTTC. Its protein product is CASSLARRGDEQFF. The chain recombines TRBV12-3 or TRBV12-4 with TRBJ2-1; D possibly corresponds to TRBD1 (6 bases). V was shortened by 0 bases and J by 8 bases, with 11 bases between the two germline ends. The CDR3 runs 14 residues.

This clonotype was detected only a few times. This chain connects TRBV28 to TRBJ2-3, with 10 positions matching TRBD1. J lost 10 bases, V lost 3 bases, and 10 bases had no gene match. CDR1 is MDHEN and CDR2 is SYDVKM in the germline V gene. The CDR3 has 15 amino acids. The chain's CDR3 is CASSFRPGQGSAQYF. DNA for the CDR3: TGTGCCAGCAGTTTTAGGCCGGGACAGGGGAGCGCGCAGTATTTT.

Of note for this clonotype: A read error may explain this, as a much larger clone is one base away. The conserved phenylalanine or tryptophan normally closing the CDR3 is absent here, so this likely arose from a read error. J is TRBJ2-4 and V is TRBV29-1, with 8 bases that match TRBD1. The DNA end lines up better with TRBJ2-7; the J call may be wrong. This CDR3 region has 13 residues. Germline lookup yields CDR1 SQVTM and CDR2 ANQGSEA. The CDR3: CSVESTGGYEQYL. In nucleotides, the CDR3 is TGCAGCGTTGAATCCACAGGGGGGTACGAGCAGTACCTC.

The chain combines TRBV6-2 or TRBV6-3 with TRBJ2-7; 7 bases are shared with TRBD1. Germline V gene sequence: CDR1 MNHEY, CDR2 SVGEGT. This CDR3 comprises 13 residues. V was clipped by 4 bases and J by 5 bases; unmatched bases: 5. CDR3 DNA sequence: TGTGCCAGCAGTTCGGGACAGTTCCACGAGCAGTACTTC. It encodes CASSSGQFHEQYF.

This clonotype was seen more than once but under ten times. DNA for the CDR3: TGTGCCAGCAGCTCGGGATCAGCCGGCTCTGAAGCTTTCTTT. This sequence encodes CASSSGSAGSEAFF. This sequence joins TRBV7-8 and TRBJ1-1; no definite D call. This CDR3 has 14 residues. Deletions cut 4 bases from V and 6 bases from J, with 15 bases between. Per germline, CDR1 SGHVS and CDR2 FQNEAQ. Looking up the rest from reference TRBV7-8 and TRBJ1-1 gives the full variable domain: GAGVSQSPRYKVAKRGQDVALRCDPISGHVSLFWYQQALGQGPEFLTYFQNEAQLDKSGLPSDRFFAERPEGSVSTLKIQRTQQEDSAVYLCASSSGSAGSEAFFGQGTRLTVV.

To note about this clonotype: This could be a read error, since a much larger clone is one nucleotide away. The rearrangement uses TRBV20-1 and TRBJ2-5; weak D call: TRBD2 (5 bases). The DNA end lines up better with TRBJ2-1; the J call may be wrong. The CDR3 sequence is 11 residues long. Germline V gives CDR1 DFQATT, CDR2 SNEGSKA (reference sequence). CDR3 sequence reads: CSANEEETQFF. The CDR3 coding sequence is TGCAGTGCTAACGAGGAGGAGACCCAGTTCTTC.

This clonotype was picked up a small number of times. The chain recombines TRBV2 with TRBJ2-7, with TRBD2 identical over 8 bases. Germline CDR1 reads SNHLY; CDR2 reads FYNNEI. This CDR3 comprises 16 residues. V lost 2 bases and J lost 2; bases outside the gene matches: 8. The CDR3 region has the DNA TGTGCCAGCAGTGAAAGTCCCGGGACTAGGGCCTACGAGCAGTACTTC. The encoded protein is CASSESPGTRAYEQYF.

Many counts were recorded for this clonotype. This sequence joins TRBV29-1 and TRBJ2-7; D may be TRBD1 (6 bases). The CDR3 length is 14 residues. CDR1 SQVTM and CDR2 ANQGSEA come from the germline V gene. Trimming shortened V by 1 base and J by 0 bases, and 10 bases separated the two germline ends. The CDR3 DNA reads TGCAGCGTTGAAGTGGCGACAGGCTCCTACGAGCAGTACTTC. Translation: CSVEVATGSYEQYF.